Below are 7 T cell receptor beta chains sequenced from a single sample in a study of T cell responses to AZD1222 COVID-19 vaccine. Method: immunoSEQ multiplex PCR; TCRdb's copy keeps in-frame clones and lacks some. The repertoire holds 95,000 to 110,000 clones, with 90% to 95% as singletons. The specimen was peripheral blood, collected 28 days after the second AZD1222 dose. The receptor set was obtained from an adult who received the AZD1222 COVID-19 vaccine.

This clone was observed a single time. The CDR3 nucleotides are TGTGCCCTGCGGTCAAGGGTCTACGAGCAGTACTTC. Protein: CALRSRVYEQYF. V is TRBV30 and J is TRBJ2-7; D unclear. Trimming removed 8 bases from V and 3 bases from J, with 14 bases in between. CDR1 is GTSNPN and CDR2 is SVGIG in the germline V gene (reference sequence). The CDR3 is 12 amino acids. Combining the CDR3 with reference TRBV30 and TRBJ2-7 gives the whole variable domain SQTIHQWPATLVQPVGSPLSLECTVEGTSNPNLYWYRQAAGRGLQLLFYSVGIGQISSEVPQNLSASRPQDRQFILSSKKLLLSDSGFYLCALRSRVYEQYFGPGTRLTVT.

The CDR3 nucleotides read TGTGCCAGCAGCTTAGTCAGAACTAGCGGGAGTTACGAGCAGTACTTC. As protein: CASSLVRTSGSYEQYF. The rearrangement uses TRBV7-2 and TRBJ2-7, with TRBD2 matching 11 bases. In germline, CDR1 is SGHTA, CDR2 FQGNSA. This CDR3 spans 16 amino acids. V shed 1 base and J 4 bases; nucleotides not matched to a gene: 6.

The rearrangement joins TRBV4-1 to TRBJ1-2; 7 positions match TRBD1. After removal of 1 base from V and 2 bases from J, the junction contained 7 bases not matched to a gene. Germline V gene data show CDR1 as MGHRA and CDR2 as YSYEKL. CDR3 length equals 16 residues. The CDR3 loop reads CASSQVRTGSNYGYTF. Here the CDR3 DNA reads TGCGCCAGCAGCCAAGTACGGACAGGAAGCAACTATGGCTACACCTTC.

CDR3 sequence reads: CASSLVSSGGANEQFF. The DNA for the CDR3 is TGTGCCAGCAGCTTAGTGAGTAGCGGGGGGGCAAATGAGCAGTTCTTC. The gene calls are TRBV11-3 and TRBJ2-1; 11 nucleotides align to TRBD2. Germline CDR1 is SGHNT and CDR2 is YENEEA. With V trimmed by 1 base and J by 7 bases, 6 bases remained unmatched. The CDR3 is 16 amino acids.

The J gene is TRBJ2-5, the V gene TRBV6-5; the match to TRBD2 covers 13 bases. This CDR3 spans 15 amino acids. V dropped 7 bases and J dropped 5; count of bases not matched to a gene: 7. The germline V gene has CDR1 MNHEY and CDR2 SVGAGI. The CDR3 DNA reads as TGTGCCAGCACCGCGGGACTAGCGGGGTACGAGACCCAGTACTTC. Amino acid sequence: CASTAGLAGYETQYF.

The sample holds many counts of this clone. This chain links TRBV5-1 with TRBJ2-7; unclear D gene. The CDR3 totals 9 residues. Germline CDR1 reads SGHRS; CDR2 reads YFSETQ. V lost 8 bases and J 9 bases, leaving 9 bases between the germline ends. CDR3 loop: CASARGQYF. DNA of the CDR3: TGCGCCAGTGCTCGAGGGCAGTACTTC.

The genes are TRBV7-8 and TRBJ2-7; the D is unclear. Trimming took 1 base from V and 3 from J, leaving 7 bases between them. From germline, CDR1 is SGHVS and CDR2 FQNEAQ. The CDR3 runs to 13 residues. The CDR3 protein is CASSLDLGYEQYF. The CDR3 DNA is TGTGCCAGCAGCTTAGACTTAGGCTACGAGCAGTACTTC.